A single T cell receptor (beta chain) is shown here with its context. The antigen is not known. This sample stems from a study of cytomegalovirus exposure and HLA in healthy donors. Study results and caveats: About 90% or about 30% of the time was how often most TCR beta V segments were productive, according to an earlier analysis.

CDR1 and CDR2 from the germline V gene are MNHEY and SMNVEV (reference sequence). CDR3 length: 15 residues. V was clipped by 3 bases and J by 3 bases; unmatched bases: 5. A multiplex PCR was run with 60 Vbeta primers and 13 Jbeta primers. The table came from immunoSEQ multiplex PCR; TCRdb's copy has only in-frame clones and leaves some out. The sample consists of more than 150,000 clones, roughly 77% of them appearing once. The chain couples TRBV27 to TRBJ2-5; the match to TRBD1 covers 9 bases. The sequence derives from a woman aged 25 to 39 in good health and CMV-seronegative. The sequencing sample was made of PBMCs. The CDR3 nucleotides are TGTGCCAGCAGTTTCCTCACAGGGGGCAAAGAGACCCAGTACTTC. Amino acids: CASSFLTGGKETQYF.